Listed here is a single TCR beta chain. The antigen is not known. Using immunoSEQ multiplex PCR, the repertoire was profiled, and TCRdb retains in-frame clones only, with some absent. The sample includes 500,000 to 550,000 clones, approximately 94% of them seen just once. This entry belongs to a study of shared clonotypes between healthy human individuals. Findings and limits, study-wide: Generation probability values for non-shared clonotypes were lower than those for clonotypes shared by all four donors.

The V end was cut by 6 bases, the J end by 0 bases, with 11 bases between. CDR3 size: 15 residues. Germline loops: CDR1 SNHLY, CDR2 FYNNEI. The sequence derives from a woman younger than 45 in good health. The chain is built from TRBV2 and TRBJ1-4; unclear D gene. The specimen was naive CD4+ T cells sorted from blood. Sample subset: CD45RA+ positively selected. The CDR3 nucleotides read TGTGCCAGCAGGGCTCGAGGCACAACTAATGAAAAACTGTTTTTT. Its protein product is CASRARGTTNEKLFF.